Listed below are T cell receptor beta chains from one sample, sequenced in a study of technical replicates of blood from a handful of donors. TCRdb's copy holds only in-frame clones and misses some; the assay was immunoSEQ multiplex PCR. The sample carries tens of thousands of clones, approximately 94% recorded once. The sample was T cells isolated from PBMCs. Receptors were obtained from a human donor in good health. Both conserved end residues are part of each CDR3. D genes are given only for firm matches. Expanded clones are given a class, and other clones once, few, many or no size at all.

d_call j_call v_call clone_size cdr3_aa cdr3_nt
NA TRBJ1-1 TRBV30 NA CAWIARGHPGGTEAFF TGTGCCTGGATTGCCAGGGGCCACCCTGGGGGCACTGAAGCTTTCTTT
NA TRBJ2-1 TRBV5-1 NA CASSFWDSARSYNEQFF TGCGCCAGCAGCTTCTGGGACTCCGCCCGAAGCTACAATGAGCAGTTCTTC
NA TRBJ1-5 TRBV4-1 NA CASSQADRIYSNQPQHF TGCGCCAGCAGCCAAGCGGACAGAATTTATAGCAATCAGCCCCAGCATTTT
TRBD1 TRBJ1-5 TRBV28 NA CASSFTRGYGNQPQHF TGTGCCAGCAGTTTTACCAGGGGGTACGGGAATCAGCCCCAGCATTTT
TRBD1 TRBJ2-5 TRBV12-5 NA CASGPGQGTTQETQYF TGTGCTAGTGGGCCCGGACAGGGGACTACCCAAGAGACCCAGTACTTC
NA TRBJ1-1 TRBV18 NA CASSPPASKLDTEAFF TGTGCCAGCTCACCACCAGCGAGCAAACTCGACACTGAAGCTTTCTTT
NA TRBJ2-2 TRBV5-1 NA CASRVLEGVSGELFF TGCGCCAGCAGGGTTCTAGAGGGAGTGAGCGGGGAGCTGTTTTTT
NA TRBJ1-5 TRBV4-1 once CASSRSGENQPQHF TGCGCCAGCAGCCGGTCAGGGGAAAATCAGCCCCAGCATTTT
NA TRBJ2-7 TRBV7-8 NA CASSLGRTVVSYEQYF TGTGCCAGCAGCTTAGGGCGGACTGTTGTCTCCTACGAGCAGTACTTC
TRBD1 TRBJ1-5 TRBV5-8 NA CASSLPGQGTNQPQHF TGTGCCAGCAGCTTGCCGGGACAGGGGACAAATCAGCCCCAGCATTTT
TRBD1 TRBJ1-6 TRBV30 NA CAWRATGGAYSYNSPLHF TGTGCCTGGAGGGCTACAGGGGGCGCGTATTCCTATAATTCACCCCTCCACTTT
TRBD1 TRBJ1-4 TRBV4-1 few CASSRKTKGDRDEKLFF TGCGCCAGCAGCCGCAAAACAAAGGGGGACAGAGATGAAAAACTGTTTTTT
NA TRBJ2-7 TRBV5-6 NA CASTQGNYEQYF TGTGCCAGCACGCAGGGGAACTACGAGCAGTACTTC
TRBD1 TRBJ1-2 TRBV6-6 NA CASRLQDRVSGAGYTF TGTGCCAGCAGACTTCAGGACAGGGTGTCCGGTGCTGGCTACACCTTC
NA TRBJ1-1 TRBV7-9 NA CASSSQGRDTEAFF TGTGCCAGCAGCTCGCAGGGAAGGGACACTGAAGCTTTCTTT
TRBD2 TRBJ2-7 TRBV5-1 once CASSGAGGLYEQYF TGCGCCAGCAGCGGAGCGGGGGGTCTCTACGAGCAGTACTTC
NA TRBJ1-2 TRBV13 NA CASRYNRALANYGYTF TGTGCCAGCAGATATAACAGGGCCTTAGCTAACTATGGCTACACCTTC
TRBD1 TRBJ2-7 TRBV10-2 NA CASSEGTGRFIVKFEQYF TGCGCCAGCAGTGAAGGGACAGGTAGATTTATTGTTAAGTTCGAGCAGTACTTC
NA TRBJ2-3 TRBV28 once CASRRPEASKTDTQYF TGTGCCAGCAGACGCCCTGAGGCCAGCAAAACAGATACGCAGTATTTT
TRBD1 TRBJ2-7 TRBV5-1 NA CASSFGQGFEQYF TGCGCCAGCAGCTTCGGACAGGGTTTCGAGCAGTACTTC
TRBD1 TRBJ1-2 TRBV14 NA CASSADRVYGYTF TGTGCCAGCAGCGCCGACAGGGTCTATGGCTACACCTTC
NA TRBJ2-2 TRBV28 NA CASSLSRAGNTGELFF TGTGCCAGCAGTTTATCGAGGGCGGGCAACACCGGGGAGCTGTTTTTT
TRBD2 TRBJ2-5 TRBV4-1 NA CASSQSLAGGREETQYF TGCGCCAGCAGCCAATCACTAGCGGGGGGACGGGAAGAGACCCAGTACTTC
NA TRBJ2-3 TRBV5-1 NA CASSLGLGQSSTDTQYF TGCGCCAGCAGCTTGGGGCTTGGACAGAGTAGCACAGATACGCAGTATTTT
NA TRBJ1-1 TRBV25-1 NA CASTGGGEAFF TGTGCCAGCACCGGCGGGGGTGAAGCTTTCTTT